This TCR beta chain derives from a study of cytomegalovirus exposure and HLA in healthy donors. Overall study results and limits: The investigators catalogued 150 or so TCR beta chains as cytomegalovirus-associated.

Concerning this clone itself: Its antigen is unknown.

The CDR3 has 15 residues. Trimming removed 5 bases from V and 5 bases from J; junction bases left unmatched: 9. Germline values: CDR1 MNHEY, CDR2 SVGAGI. The method was immunoSEQ multiplex PCR; TCRdb's version includes in-frame clones alone and lacks a portion of them. The sample includes 200,000 or so clones, roughly 80% of them seen just once. The specimen was PBMCs. The rearrangement uses TRBV6-5 and TRBJ2-5; 9 bases are shared with TRBD2. The receptor was derived from a young man in good health and CMV-seropositive. The CDR3 coding sequence is TGTGCCAGCAGTCCCGCCGGGACTAGCCAGGAGACCCAGTACTTC. It specifies CASSPAGTSQETQYF.